The 18 T cell receptor beta chains below all came from one sample that was sequenced in a study of blood T cell repertoires in COVID-19 (TCRdb year 2020). Library method: the immunoSEQ multiplex PCR assay. TCRdb limited this immuneACCESS table to in-frame rearrangements with V and J called. A share of clones is missing; checked studies link under half to unresolved V genes, and the rest is unexplained. The sample records approximately 100,000 clones, about 90% of which are singletons. About 4% of the sample comes from the top ten. The material sequenced was peripheral blood. These receptor sequences come from a woman aged 60-75 years with acute or convalescent COVID-19.

The V and J genes are TRBV7-9 and TRBJ2-1; 9 bases align to TRBD2. This CDR3 region has 15 residues. V gave up 1 base and J gave up 9 bases; unmatched junction bases: 7. Germline V lookup: CDR1 SEHNR, CDR2 FQNEAQ (reference sequence). CDR3 sequence reads: CASSLDGVAGAEQFF. The CDR3 DNA reads TGTGCCAGCAGCTTAGACGGAGTAGCGGGAGCTGAGCAGTTCTTC.

This clone has just one count. This chain connects TRBV4-1 to TRBJ1-4, with TRBD1 matching 7 bases. This CDR3 spans 13 amino acids. With 4 bases clipped from V and 12 bases from J, the junction kept 8 bases outside the gene matches. Germline V CDR1 and CDR2: MGHRA, YSYEKL. The CDR3 nucleotides are TGCGCCAGCAGCCGCCCCGGGACAGATCAACTGTTTTTT. Translation: CASSRPGTDQLFF.

Here the CDR3 reads CASSQVGLAGGPNTGELFF. DNA for the CDR3: TGTGCCAGCAGCCAAGTTGGCCTAGCGGGAGGGCCGAACACCGGGGAGCTGTTTTTT. V usage is TRBV14 and J usage is TRBJ2-2; 12 nucleotides match TRBD2. The J segment lost 0 bases and the V segment lost 1 base, leaving 6 bases of the junction unmatched. Per the germline V gene, CDR1 is SGHDN and CDR2 is FVKESK. The CDR3 is made up of 19 amino acids.

The rearrangement links TRBV30 to TRBJ2-3; no reliable D call. The CDR3 is 14 residues long. Trimming cost V 5 bases and J 0 bases, with 12 bases left between them. From germline, CDR1 is GTSNPN and CDR2 SVGIG (reference sequence). The CDR3 bases are TGTGCCTGGGCCCAAGGCGGTAGCACAGATACGCAGTATTTT. It yields the protein CAWAQGGSTDTQYF.

Of note for this clone: The junction departs from germline at one end; a sequencing error may be responsible. The chain uses TRBV2 and TRBJ1-2, with 8 bases aligning to TRBD1. Germline V gene sequence: CDR1 SNHLY, CDR2 FYNNEI. The CDR3 contains 12 residues. This CDR3 reads CASNRADRAHPF. The CDR3 DNA reads TGTGCCAGCAACCGGGCGGACAGGGCGCATCCCTTC.

There are a few counts of this clone. The DNA of the CDR3 is TGTGCCAGTAACAGGGAGATAATGTCTAATGGCTACACCTTC. This translates into CASNREIMSNGYTF. This chain connects TRBV6-5 to TRBJ1-2, with D perhaps TRBD1 (6 bases). Germline V gene lookup returns CDR1 MNHEY and CDR2 SVGAGI. This CDR3 region has 14 residues. The V gene lost 9 bases and the J gene lost 6 bases, with 20 bases spanning the gap.

The V and J genes are TRBV5-1 and TRBJ2-7; 10 positions match TRBD1. Germline assignment: CDR1 SGHRS and CDR2 YFSETQ. The CDR3 extends over 16 amino acids. V gave up 0 bases and J gave up 7 bases; unmatched junction bases: 10. CDR3 sequence (DNA): TGCGCCAGCAGCTTGGCCATAGGGGACAGGGGTCAGGAGCAGTACTTC. It is translated as CASSLAIGDRGQEQYF.

A note on this clone: The junction and the germline gene differ at one end; a read error may be behind it. This chain links TRBV7-7 with TRBJ2-1; D call uncertain. The length of the CDR3 is 13 residues. Germline V CDR1 and CDR2: SSHAT, FNYEAQ (reference sequence). CDR3 coding DNA: TGTGCTAGCAGCTTCGACATATACAATGAGCAGTTCTTC. Translation gives CASSFDIYNEQFF.

The chain recombines TRBV18 with TRBJ2-3, with TRBD2 matching over 8 bases. V was clipped by 2 bases and J by 5 bases; unmatched bases: 6. The CDR3 is 15 residues long. Per germline, CDR1 KGHSH and CDR2 LQKENI. CDR3 region: CASSPRAGVGDTQYF. In DNA form, the CDR3 reads TGTGCCAGCTCACCAAGAGCGGGAGTGGGAGATACGCAGTATTTT.

The chain recombines TRBV3-1 (or the pseudogene TRBV3-2) with TRBJ2-1; TRBD2 matches at 8 bases. Per the germline V gene, CDR1 is LGHDT and CDR2 is YNNKEL (reference sequence). The CDR3 consists of 15 residues. The V gene end was trimmed by 6 bases and the J gene end by 6 bases; junction bases not matched to a gene: 10. In DNA form, the CDR3 reads TGTGCCAGCAGTACAAGCGGGAGTGGGGGCAATGAGCAGTTCTTC. Amino acid sequence: CASSTSGSGGNEQFF.

This clone appeared once. The chain links TRBV6-5 to TRBJ2-1; D is perhaps TRBD2 (6 bases). Germline CDR1 and CDR2: MNHEY and SVGAGI. There are 15 residues in the CDR3. V was pared by 5 bases and J by 10 bases, with 21 bases between. Here the CDR3 reads CASSPRGDAGREQFF. The CDR3 DNA reads TGTGCCAGCAGTCCCCGTGGGGACGCGGGAAGAGAGCAGTTCTTC.

CDR3 bases: TGTGCCAGTAGTATGTCTTCCGGGGGGAACTATGGCTACACCTTC. It encodes CASSMSSGGNYGYTF. The chain is built from TRBV19 and TRBJ1-2; TRBD1 is a possible D gene (5 bases). This CDR3 comprises 15 residues. Trimming took 3 bases from V and 2 from J, leaving 13 bases between them. CDR1 and CDR2 from the germline V gene are LNHDA and SQIVND (reference sequence).

The chain combines TRBV6-1 with TRBJ2-7; 9 nucleotides align to TRBD1. Germline V gene lookup returns CDR1 MNHNS and CDR2 SASEGT. The CDR3 covers 15 residues. J gave up 5 bases and V 5 bases, and 10 bases lay outside the gene matches. The CDR3 sequence: CASSSLRGTGHEQYF. The CDR3 coding sequence is TGTGCCAGCAGTTCCCTCAGGGGGACAGGGCACGAGCAGTACTTC.

The chain is built from TRBV5-5 and TRBJ2-2; D perhaps matches TRBD2 (7 bases). The length of the CDR3 is 15 residues. Per germline, CDR1 SGHKS and CDR2 YYEKEE (reference sequence). The V end lost 1 base, the J end lost 3 bases, and 10 bases lay between the germline ends. Here the CDR3 DNA reads TGTGCCAGCAGCTTGACAGGGAGGGACACCGGGGAGCTGTTTTTT. Its translation is CASSLTGRDTGELFF.

This chain joins TRBV6-6 and TRBJ1-5; no reliable D call. This CDR3 region has 15 residues. Per the germline V gene, CDR1 is MNHNY and CDR2 is SVGAGI (reference sequence). V lost 3 bases, J lost 1 base, and 10 bases lay in between. CDR3 loop: CASSYAGGSNQPQHF. The CDR3 DNA reads TGTGCCAGCAGTTATGCGGGCGGCAGCAATCAGCCCCAGCATTTT.

The chain has TRBV18 and TRBJ1-5, with 7 bases identical to TRBD1. The CDR3 is 16 amino acids. V lost 4 bases and J lost 3; bases outside the gene matches: 9. The germline V gene has CDR1 KGHSH and CDR2 LQKENI. The CDR3: CASSLQGTVPNQPQHF. As DNA, the CDR3 is TGTGCCAGCTCACTACAAGGGACAGTTCCCAATCAGCCCCAGCATTTT.

This chain links TRBV6-5 with TRBJ2-1, with a weak D call TRBD2 (5 bases). This CDR3 contains 16 residues. CDR1 and CDR2 from the germline V gene are MNHEY and SVGAGI. Trimming shortened V by 4 bases and J by 5 bases, and 18 bases separated the two germline ends. The CDR3 DNA is TGTGCCAGCAGTTCTCCCGCGCGAGGGAGTAACAATGAGCAGTTCTTC. Translation gives CASSSPARGSNNEQFF.

The chain has TRBV27 and TRBJ1-1; D might be TRBD1 (5 bases). CDR3 length: 14 residues. Germline CDR1 is MNHEY and CDR2 is SMNVEV (reference sequence). Deletions cut 3 bases from V and 0 bases from J, with 8 bases between. Here the CDR3 reads CASSFRGMNTEAFF. CDR3 bases: TGTGCCAGCAGTTTTAGGGGAATGAACACTGAAGCTTTCTTT.